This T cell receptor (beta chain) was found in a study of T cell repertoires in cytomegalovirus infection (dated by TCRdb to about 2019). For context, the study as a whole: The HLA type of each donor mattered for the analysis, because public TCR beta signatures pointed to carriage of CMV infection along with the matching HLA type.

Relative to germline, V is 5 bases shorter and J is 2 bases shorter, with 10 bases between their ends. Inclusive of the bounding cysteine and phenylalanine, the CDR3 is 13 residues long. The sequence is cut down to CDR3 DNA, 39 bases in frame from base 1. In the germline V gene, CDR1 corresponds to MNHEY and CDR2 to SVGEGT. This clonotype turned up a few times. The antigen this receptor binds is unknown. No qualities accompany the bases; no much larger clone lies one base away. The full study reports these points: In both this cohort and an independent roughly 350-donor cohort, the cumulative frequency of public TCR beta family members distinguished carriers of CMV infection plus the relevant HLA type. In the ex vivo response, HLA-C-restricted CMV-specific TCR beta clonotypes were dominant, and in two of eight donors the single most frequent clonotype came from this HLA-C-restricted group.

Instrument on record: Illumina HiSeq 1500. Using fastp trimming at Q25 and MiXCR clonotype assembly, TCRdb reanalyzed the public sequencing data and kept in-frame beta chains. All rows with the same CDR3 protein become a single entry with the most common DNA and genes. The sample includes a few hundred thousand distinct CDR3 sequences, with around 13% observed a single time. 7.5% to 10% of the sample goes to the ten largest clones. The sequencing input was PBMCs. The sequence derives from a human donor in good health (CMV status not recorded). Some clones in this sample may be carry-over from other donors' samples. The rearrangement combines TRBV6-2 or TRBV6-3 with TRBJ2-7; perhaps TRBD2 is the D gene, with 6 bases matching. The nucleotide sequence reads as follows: TGTGCCAGCAGTGATAGCGGTACCTACGAGCAGTACTTC. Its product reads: CASSDSGTYEQYF.